This passage covers 20 T cell receptor beta chains from one sample sequenced in a study of blood T cell repertoires in COVID-19. The table came from immunoSEQ multiplex PCR; TCRdb's copy has only in-frame clones and leaves some out. The table records a few hundred thousand clones, more than 75% of them present only once. The sequenced material came from peripheral blood. These TCRs come from a man aged 35-49 years with acute or convalescent COVID-19.

J is TRBJ2-5 and V is TRBV21-1; no check of the table's D call, TRBD1, against the DNA was made. TRBV21-1 is classified as a pseudogene. This CDR3 comprises 15 residues. The CDR3: CASSTRGSSQETQYF. The CDR3 DNA sequence: TGTGCCAGCAGCACCAGGGGGTCTAGTCAAGAGACCCAGTACTTC.

The chain links TRBV6-2 or TRBV6-3 to TRBJ1-2, with 7 bases fitting TRBD1. The length of the CDR3 is 15 residues. CDR1 is MNHEY and CDR2 is SVGEGT in the germline V gene. The ends lost 2 bases at V and 6 bases at J; junction bases unmatched: 9. The CDR3 loop is CASSYPETGRNGYTF. CDR3 DNA sequence: TGTGCCAGCAGTTACCCCGAGACAGGGAGGAATGGCTACACCTTC.

The chain couples TRBV6-2 or TRBV6-3 to TRBJ1-5, with 8 nucleotides matching TRBD1. The junction had 4 bases not matched to a gene; V was cut back by 0 bases and J by 3 bases. The CDR3 loop spans 16 amino acids. From germline, CDR1 is MNHEY and CDR2 SVGEGT. CDR3 coding DNA: TGTGCCAGCAGTTACTCCGACAGGGGCAACAATCAGCCCCAGCATTTT. Its protein product is CASSYSDRGNNQPQHF.

The chain carries TRBV4-1 and TRBJ1-5; a possible D gene is TRBD1 (6 bases). Trimming shortened V by 0 bases and J by 0 bases, and 12 bases separated the two germline ends. CDR1 and CDR2 (germline): MGHRA, YSYEKL. This CDR3 has 17 residues. Here the CDR3 reads CASSQDRGTLSNQPQHF. DNA of the CDR3: TGCGCCAGCAGCCAAGACAGAGGGACACTTAGCAATCAGCCCCAGCATTTT.

As concerns this clone: This same CDR3 is encoded by further DNA sequences in the sample. The chain couples TRBV30 to TRBJ1-4, with 8 bases matching TRBD1. This CDR3 is built from 14 residues. V shed 2 bases, J shed 5 bases, and the junction held 4 bases outside the gene matches. Germline V lookup: CDR1 GTSNPN, CDR2 SVGIG (reference sequence). DNA for the CDR3: TGTGCCTGGAGTAGGGGACAGGTGAATGAAAAACTGTTTTTT. This translates into CAWSRGQVNEKLFF. Filled out from reference TRBV30 and TRBJ1-4, the complete variable domain reads SQTIHQWPATLVQPVGSPLSLECTVEGTSNPNLYWYRQAAGRGLQLLFYSVGIGQISSEVPQNLSASRPQDRQFILSSKKLLLSDSGFYLCAWSRGQVNEKLFFGSGTQLSVL.

The rearrangement joins TRBV6-5 to TRBJ1-6, with D unresolved. The germline gives CDR1 MNHEY, CDR2 SVGAGI. Trimming cost V 5 bases and J 9 bases, with 17 bases left between them. The length of the CDR3 is 15 residues. The DNA for the CDR3 is TGTGCCAGCAGTCCGACGGGAGGACCCCCTTCACCCCTCCACTTT. Translated, it gives CASSPTGGPPSPLHF.

The chain has TRBV7-9 and TRBJ1-3; the D is unclear. CDR1 is SEHNR, CDR2 FQNEAQ, per germline (reference sequence). The ends were cut back, 5 bases at V and 6 bases at J, with 20 bases in the middle. The CDR3 runs to 16 residues. The CDR3 is CASSAPTDGRANTIYF. The CDR3 DNA sequence: TGTGCCAGCAGCGCACCGACGGACGGGCGGGCAAACACCATATATTTT. Variable domain in full (rest from reference TRBV7-9 and TRBJ1-3): DTGVSQNPRHKITKRGQNVTFRCDPISEHNRLYWYRQTLGQGPEFLTYFQNEAQLEKSRLLSDRFSAERPKGSFSTLEIQRTEQGDSAMYLCASSAPTDGRANTIYFGEGSWLTVV.

In nucleotides, the CDR3 is TGCGCCAGCAGTGAGTCAGGGAGGGGGCCCCTCCACTTT. It specifies CASSESGRGPLHF. The chain uses TRBV10-2 and TRBJ1-6; D is perhaps TRBD1 (6 bases). Trimming shortened V by 0 bases and J by 13 bases, and 10 bases separated the two germline ends. The CDR3 consists of 13 residues. Germline lookup yields CDR1 WSHSY and CDR2 SAAADI.

The chain employs TRBV28 and TRBJ1-1; D ambiguous. The V gene's germline CDR1 is MDHEN and CDR2 SYDVKM. This CDR3 has 11 amino acids. Trimming left V 6 bases short and J 11 bases short, with 13 bases between. CDR3 sequence: CASRTTLRAFF. CDR3 nucleotide sequence: TGTGCCAGCAGAACAACCCTCAGGGCTTTCTTT.

V gene TRBV2 combines with J gene TRBJ2-1, with D tentatively TRBD1 (6 bases). Germline V gives CDR1 SNHLY, CDR2 FYNNEI. With 8 bases removed from V and 4 bases from J, the gap between germline ends came to 12 bases. This CDR3 is built from 13 residues. The CDR3 DNA reads as TGTGCCAGCGGAACGACAGGATACAATGAGCAGTTCTTC. It encodes CASGTTGYNEQFF.

V gene TRBV29-1 combines with J gene TRBJ1-2; D is unclear. The CDR3 extends over 12 amino acids. Looked up from germline, CDR1 is SQVTM and CDR2 is ANQGSEA. Trimming removed 1 base from V and 7 bases from J, with 10 bases in between. CDR3 residues: CSVEVQSTGYTF. CDR3 DNA: TGCAGCGTTGAAGTACAGTCGACTGGCTACACCTTC.

The genes are TRBV9 and TRBJ1-5, with 7 bases fitting TRBD1. Unmatched junction bases numbered 2, after V lost 7 bases and J lost 4 bases. Per germline, CDR1 SGDLS and CDR2 YYNGEE. The CDR3 extends over 12 amino acids. CDR3 nucleotide sequence: TGTGCCAGCGGACAGGCGAATCAGCCCCAGCATTTT. This codes for CASGQANQPQHF.

The CDR3 coding sequence is TGCGCCAGCAGCTTGAACGATCCGGGGGATAACACCTTC. Its translation is CASSLNDPGDNTF. This chain links TRBV5-1 with TRBJ1-2, with D possibly matching TRBD1 (5 bases). The germline V gene encodes CDR1 SGHRS and CDR2 YFSETQ. Trimming cost V 1 base and J 12 bases, with 16 bases left between them. The CDR3 is 13 residues long.

The chain links TRBV5-4 to TRBJ1-4; D is undetermined. The CDR3 contains 14 residues. With 0 bases removed from V and 7 bases from J, the gap between germline ends came to 10 bases. CDR1 and CDR2 from the germline V gene are SGHNT and YYREEE (reference sequence). Here the CDR3 reads CASSLASRAEKLFF. The CDR3, as DNA: TGTGCCAGCAGCTTGGCCTCGAGAGCTGAAAAACTGTTTTTT.

J is TRBJ1-2 and V is TRBV7-8, with D possibly being TRBD1 (6 bases). CDR1 is SGHVS and CDR2 is FQNEAQ in the germline V gene. This CDR3 comprises 15 residues. The V end lost 1 base, the J end lost 3 bases, and 12 bases lay between the germline ends. CDR3 region: CASSLDQGLYYGYTF. The CDR3 DNA reads as TGTGCCAGCAGCTTAGATCAGGGGCTTTACTATGGCTACACCTTC.

Points on this clone: Relative to the germline gene, one junction end is altered; a read error may explain this. The gene calls are TRBV30 and TRBJ2-7; 10 bases are a match to TRBD2. The CDR3 covers 14 residues. In germline, CDR1 is GTSNPN, CDR2 SVGIG (reference sequence). This CDR3 reads CAWSVVSSGGEPYF. The DNA for the CDR3 is TGTGCCTGGAGTGTAGTCTCTAGCGGGGGAGAGCCGTACTTC. Filled out from reference TRBV30 and TRBJ2-7, the complete variable domain reads SQTIHQWPATLVQPVGSPLSLECTVEGTSNPNLYWYRQAAGRGLQLLFYSVGIGQISSEVPQNLSASRPQDRQFILSSKKLLLSDSGFYLCAWSVVSSGGEPYFGPGTRLTVT.

This clone showed up just a few times. The rearrangement joins TRBV3-1 (or the pseudogene TRBV3-2) to TRBJ1-1; no reliable D call. This CDR3 is 16 amino acids long. V lost 6 bases and J 4 bases, leaving 21 bases between the germline ends. The germline CDR1 and CDR2 sequences are LGHDT and YNNKEL (reference sequence). The CDR3 nucleotides read TGTGCCAGCAGTCATCCCCACCACCTTGAGGGCACTGAAGCTTTCTTT. Translating it yields CASSHPHHLEGTEAFF.

Here the CDR3 reads CSVVRGLEAFF. The DNA of the CDR3 is TGCAGCGTTGTTCGGGGACTTGAAGCTTTCTTT. The V call is TRBV29-1, the J call TRBJ1-1; D is possibly TRBD1 (5 bases). Germline V gene lookup returns CDR1 SQVTM and CDR2 ANQGSEA. This CDR3 spans 11 amino acids. The germline V and J ends were trimmed by 4 bases and 7 bases, with 10 bases remaining between them.

The chain couples TRBV28 to TRBJ2-5, with D perhaps matching TRBD2 (5 bases). Per germline, CDR1 MDHEN and CDR2 SYDVKM. With 3 bases removed from V and 7 bases from J, the gap between germline ends came to 15 bases. The CDR3 runs to 14 residues. The CDR3: CASSFLAGKGTQYF. In DNA, the CDR3 is TGTGCCAGCAGTTTCCTGGCGGGTAAGGGGACCCAGTACTTC.

This CDR3 reads CASSQDRVDGYTF. DNA for the CDR3: TGTGCCAGCAGCCAAGACAGGGTAGACGGCTACACCTTC. V usage is TRBV7-8 and J usage is TRBJ1-2; 7 bases agree with TRBD1. CDR1 is SGHVS, CDR2 FQNEAQ, per germline. The V and J ends lost 5 bases and 8 bases, in that order; junction bases with no gene match: 8. The CDR3 spans 13 residues.